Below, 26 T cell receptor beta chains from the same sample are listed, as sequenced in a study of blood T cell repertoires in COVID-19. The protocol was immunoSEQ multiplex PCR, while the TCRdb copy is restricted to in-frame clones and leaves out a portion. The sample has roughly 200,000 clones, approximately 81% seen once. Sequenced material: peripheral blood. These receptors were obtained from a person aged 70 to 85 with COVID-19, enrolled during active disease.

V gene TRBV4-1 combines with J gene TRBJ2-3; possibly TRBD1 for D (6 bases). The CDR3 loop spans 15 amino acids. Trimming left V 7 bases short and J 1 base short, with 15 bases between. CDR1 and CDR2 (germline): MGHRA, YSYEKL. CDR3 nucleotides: TGCGCCAGCACCCGACAGGCCCGGGGCACAGATACGCAGTATTTT. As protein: CASTRQARGTDTQYF.

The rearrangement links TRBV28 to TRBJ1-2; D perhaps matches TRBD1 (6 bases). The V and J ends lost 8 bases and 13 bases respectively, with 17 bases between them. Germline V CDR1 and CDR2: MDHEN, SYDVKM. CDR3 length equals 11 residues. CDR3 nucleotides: TGTGCCAGCCGGGACATGGTGGGTTTCACCTTC. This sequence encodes CASRDMVGFTF.

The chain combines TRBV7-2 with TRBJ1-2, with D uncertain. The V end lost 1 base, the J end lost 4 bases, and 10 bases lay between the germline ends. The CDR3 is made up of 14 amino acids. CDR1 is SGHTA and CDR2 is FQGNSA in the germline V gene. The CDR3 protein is CASSLDGQTYGYTF. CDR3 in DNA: TGTGCCAGCAGCTTAGATGGGCAGACCTATGGCTACACCTTC.

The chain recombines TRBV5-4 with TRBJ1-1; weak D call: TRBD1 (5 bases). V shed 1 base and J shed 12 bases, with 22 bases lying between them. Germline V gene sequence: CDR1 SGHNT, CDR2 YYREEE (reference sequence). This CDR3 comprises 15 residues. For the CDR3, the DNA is TGTGCCAGCAGCTTGTGGGGGAGGGGCGTCCTTTCGCCTTTCTTT. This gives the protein CASSLWGRGVLSPFF.

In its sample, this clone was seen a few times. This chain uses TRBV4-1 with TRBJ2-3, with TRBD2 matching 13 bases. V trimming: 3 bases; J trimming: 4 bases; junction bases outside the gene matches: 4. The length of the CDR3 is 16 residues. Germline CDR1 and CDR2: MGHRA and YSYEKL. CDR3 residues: CASSHRTSGSADTQYF. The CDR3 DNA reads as TGCGCCAGCAGCCATAGGACTAGCGGGAGTGCAGATACGCAGTATTTT.

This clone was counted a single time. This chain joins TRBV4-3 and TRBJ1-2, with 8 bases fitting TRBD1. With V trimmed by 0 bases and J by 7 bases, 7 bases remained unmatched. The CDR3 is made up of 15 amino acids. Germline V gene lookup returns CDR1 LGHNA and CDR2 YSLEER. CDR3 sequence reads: CASSQDRGQGGGYTF. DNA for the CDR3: TGCGCCAGCAGCCAAGACAGGGGGCAGGGAGGTGGCTACACCTTC.

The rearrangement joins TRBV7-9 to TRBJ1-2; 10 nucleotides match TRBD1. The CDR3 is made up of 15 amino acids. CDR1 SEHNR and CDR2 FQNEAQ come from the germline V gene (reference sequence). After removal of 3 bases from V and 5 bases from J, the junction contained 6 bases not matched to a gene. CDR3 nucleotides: TGTGCCAGCAGCTTTGAAGGACAGGGGGTTTATGGCTACACCTTC. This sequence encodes CASSFEGQGVYGYTF. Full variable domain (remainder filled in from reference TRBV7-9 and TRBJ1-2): DTGVSQNPRHKITKRGQNVTFRCDPISEHNRLYWYRQTLGQGPEFLTYFQNEAQLEKSRLLSDRFSAERPKGSFSTLEIQRTEQGDSAMYLCASSFEGQGVYGYTFGSGTRLTVV.

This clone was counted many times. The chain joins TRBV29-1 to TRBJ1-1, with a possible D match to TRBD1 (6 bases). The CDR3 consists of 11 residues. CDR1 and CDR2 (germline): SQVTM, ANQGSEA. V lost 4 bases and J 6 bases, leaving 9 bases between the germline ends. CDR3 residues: CSVVQGPEAFF. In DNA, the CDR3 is TGCAGCGTTGTTCAGGGGCCTGAAGCTTTCTTT.

This CDR3 is CASSLAGSSANEQFF. The CDR3 coding sequence is TGTGCCAGCAGTTTAGCGGGGAGCTCCGCCAATGAGCAGTTCTTC. The chain has TRBV6-5 and TRBJ2-1, with 8 bases aligning to TRBD2. This CDR3 region has 15 residues. Per germline, CDR1 MNHEY and CDR2 SVGAGI. The J segment lost 6 bases and the V segment lost 4 bases, leaving 8 bases of the junction unmatched.

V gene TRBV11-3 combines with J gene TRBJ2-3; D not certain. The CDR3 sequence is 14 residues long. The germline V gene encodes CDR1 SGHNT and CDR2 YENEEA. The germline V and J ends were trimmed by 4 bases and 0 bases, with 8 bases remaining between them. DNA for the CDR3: TGTGCCAGCAGCTACGGTCCTAGCACAGATACGCAGTATTTT. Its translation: CASSYGPSTDTQYF.

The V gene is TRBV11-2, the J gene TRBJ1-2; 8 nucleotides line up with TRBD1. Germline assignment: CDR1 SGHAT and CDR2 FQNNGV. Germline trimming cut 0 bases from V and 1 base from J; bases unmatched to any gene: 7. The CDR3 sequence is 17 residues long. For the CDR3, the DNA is TGTGCCAGCAGCTTAGAACTCCCAGGGGGCAATAACTATGGCTACACCTTC. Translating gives CASSLELPGGNNYGYTF.

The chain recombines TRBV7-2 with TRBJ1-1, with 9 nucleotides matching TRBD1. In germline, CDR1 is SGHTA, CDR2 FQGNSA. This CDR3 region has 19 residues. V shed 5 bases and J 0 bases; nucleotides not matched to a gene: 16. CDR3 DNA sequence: TGTGCCAGCAGCCCAACGTTCCGGGACAGGGTAATGTTGAACACTGAAGCTTTCTTT. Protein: CASSPTFRDRVMLNTEAFF.

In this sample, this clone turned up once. Written as DNA, the CDR3 is TGTGCCAGAAGCCCGCGGGACAGGAAAGGGACCCCTGAAGCTTTCTTT. Translated: CARSPRDRKGTPEAFF. The rearrangement uses TRBV5-3 and TRBJ1-1; 8 bases match TRBD1. TRBV5-3 is an ORF for which the function is uncertain. This CDR3 is 16 amino acids long. V shed 4 bases and J 6 bases; nucleotides not matched to a gene: 14.

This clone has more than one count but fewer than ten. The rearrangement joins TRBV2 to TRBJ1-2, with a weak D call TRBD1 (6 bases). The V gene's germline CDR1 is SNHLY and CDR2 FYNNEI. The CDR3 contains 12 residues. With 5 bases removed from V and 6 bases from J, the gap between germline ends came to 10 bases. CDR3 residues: CASSPDRNGYTF. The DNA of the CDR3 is TGTGCCAGCAGTCCCGACAGGAATGGCTACACCTTC.

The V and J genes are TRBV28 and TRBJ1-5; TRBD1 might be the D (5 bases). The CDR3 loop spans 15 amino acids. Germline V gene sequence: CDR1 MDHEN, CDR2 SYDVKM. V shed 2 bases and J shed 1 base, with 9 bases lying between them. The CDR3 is CASSLIGASNQPQHF. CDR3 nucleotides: TGTGCCAGCAGTTTAATAGGGGCCAGCAATCAGCCCCAGCATTTT.

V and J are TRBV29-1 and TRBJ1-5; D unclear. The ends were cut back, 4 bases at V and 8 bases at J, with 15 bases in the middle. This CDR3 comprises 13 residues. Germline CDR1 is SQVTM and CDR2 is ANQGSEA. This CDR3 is CSVVGHRREPQHF. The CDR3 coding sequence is TGCAGCGTTGTGGGCCACCGTCGCGAGCCCCAGCATTTT.

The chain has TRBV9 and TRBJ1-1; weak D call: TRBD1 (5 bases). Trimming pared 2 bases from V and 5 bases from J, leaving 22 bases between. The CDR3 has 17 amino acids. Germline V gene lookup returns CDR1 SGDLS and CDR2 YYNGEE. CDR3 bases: TGTGCCAGCAGCGTTGCCCCAGGACAAGGCGGTGGAACTGAAGCTTTCTTT. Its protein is CASSVAPGQGGGTEAFF.

The CDR3, as DNA: TGCGCCAGCAGCTACCGGGGTGAAGGGATCAATTCACCCCTCCACTTT. It codes for CASSYRGEGINSPLHF. The V and J genes are TRBV5-1 and TRBJ1-6, with D unresolved. The CDR3 has 16 residues. Germline V gives CDR1 SGHRS, CDR2 YFSETQ. Trimming cost V 3 bases and J 7 bases, with 17 bases left between them.

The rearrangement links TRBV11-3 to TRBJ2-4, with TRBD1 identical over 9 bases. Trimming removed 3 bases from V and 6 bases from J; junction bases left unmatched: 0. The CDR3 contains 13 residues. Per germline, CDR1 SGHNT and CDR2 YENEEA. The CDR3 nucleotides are TGTGCCAGCAGCTTGGGACAGGGAAACATTCAGTACTTC. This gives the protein CASSLGQGNIQYF.

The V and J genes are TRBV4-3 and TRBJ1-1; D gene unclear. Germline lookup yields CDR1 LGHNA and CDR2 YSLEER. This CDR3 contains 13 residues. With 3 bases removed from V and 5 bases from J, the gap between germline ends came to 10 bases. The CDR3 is CASSQGAWTEAFF. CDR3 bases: TGCGCCAGCAGCCAGGGAGCCTGGACTGAAGCTTTCTTT.

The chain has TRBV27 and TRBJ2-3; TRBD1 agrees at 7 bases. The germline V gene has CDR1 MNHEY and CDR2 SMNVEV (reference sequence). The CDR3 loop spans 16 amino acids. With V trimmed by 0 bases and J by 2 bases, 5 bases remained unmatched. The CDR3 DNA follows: TGTGCCAGCAGTTTATCACAGGGGCGCGCCACAGATACGCAGTATTTT. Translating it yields CASSLSQGRATDTQYF.

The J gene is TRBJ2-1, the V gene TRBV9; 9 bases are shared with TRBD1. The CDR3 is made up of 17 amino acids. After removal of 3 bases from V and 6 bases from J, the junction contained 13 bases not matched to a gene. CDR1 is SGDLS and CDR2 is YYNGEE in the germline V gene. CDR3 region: CASSGTGDRDPINEQFF. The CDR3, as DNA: TGTGCCAGCAGCGGGACCGGGGACAGGGACCCAATCAATGAGCAGTTCTTC.

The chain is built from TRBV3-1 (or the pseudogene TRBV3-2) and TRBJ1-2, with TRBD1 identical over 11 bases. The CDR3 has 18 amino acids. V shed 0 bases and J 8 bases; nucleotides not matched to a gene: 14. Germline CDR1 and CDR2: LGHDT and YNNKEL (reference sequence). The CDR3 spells CASSQDPLDRGLGRGYTF. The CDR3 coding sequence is TGTGCCAGCAGCCAAGATCCCCTGGACAGGGGGCTAGGGCGGGGCTACACCTTC.

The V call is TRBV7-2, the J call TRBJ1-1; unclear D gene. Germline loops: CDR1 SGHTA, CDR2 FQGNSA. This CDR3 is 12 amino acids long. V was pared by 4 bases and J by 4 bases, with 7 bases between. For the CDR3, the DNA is TGTGCCAGCAGCTACGGGGTCACTGAAGCTTTCTTT. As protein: CASSYGVTEAFF.

CDR3 sequence: CASSLAVGSVHEQYF. Written as DNA, the CDR3 is TGTGCCAGCAGCTTGGCGGTGGGTAGCGTCCACGAGCAGTACTTC. The chain joins TRBV5-5 to TRBJ2-7; a weak D match, TRBD2 (5 bases). The CDR3 sequence is 15 residues long. V was pared by 0 bases and J by 5 bases, with 15 bases between. Germline V gene data show CDR1 as SGHKS and CDR2 as YYEKEE (reference sequence).

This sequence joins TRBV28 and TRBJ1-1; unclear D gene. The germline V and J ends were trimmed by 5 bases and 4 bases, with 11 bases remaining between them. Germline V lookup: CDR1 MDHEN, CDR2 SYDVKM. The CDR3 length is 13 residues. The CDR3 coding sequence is TGTGCCAGCAGTCCACCCTACCCCACTGAAGCTTTCTTT. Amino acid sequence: CASSPPYPTEAFF.